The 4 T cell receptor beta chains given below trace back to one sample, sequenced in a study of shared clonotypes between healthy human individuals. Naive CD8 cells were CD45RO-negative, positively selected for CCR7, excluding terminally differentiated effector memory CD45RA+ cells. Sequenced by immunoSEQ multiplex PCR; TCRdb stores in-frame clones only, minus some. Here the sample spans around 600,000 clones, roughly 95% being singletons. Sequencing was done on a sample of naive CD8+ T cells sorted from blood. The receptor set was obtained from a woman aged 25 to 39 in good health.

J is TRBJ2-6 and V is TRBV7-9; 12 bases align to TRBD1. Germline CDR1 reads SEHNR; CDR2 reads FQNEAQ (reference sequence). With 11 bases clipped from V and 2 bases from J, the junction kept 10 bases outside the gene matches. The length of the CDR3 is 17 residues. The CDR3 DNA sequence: TGTGCCGTCCCACCGGGACAGGGGGCGCCTGGGGCCAACGTCCTGACTTTC. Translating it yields CAVPPGQGAPGANVLTF.

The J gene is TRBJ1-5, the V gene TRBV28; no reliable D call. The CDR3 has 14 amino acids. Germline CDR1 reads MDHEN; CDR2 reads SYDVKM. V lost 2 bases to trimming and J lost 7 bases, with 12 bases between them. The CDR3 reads CASSLLVTGQPQHF. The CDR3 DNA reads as TGTGCCAGCAGTTTACTCGTGACCGGACAGCCCCAGCATTTT.

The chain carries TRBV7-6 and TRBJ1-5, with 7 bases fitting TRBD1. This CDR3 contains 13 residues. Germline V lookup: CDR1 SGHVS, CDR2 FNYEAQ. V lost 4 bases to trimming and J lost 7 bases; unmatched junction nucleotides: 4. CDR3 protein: CASSYDREQPQHF. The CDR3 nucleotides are TGTGCCAGCAGCTACGACAGGGAGCAGCCCCAGCATTTT. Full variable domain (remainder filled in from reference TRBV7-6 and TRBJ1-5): GAGVSQSPRYKVTKRGQDVALRCDPISGHVSLYWYRQALGQGPEFLTYFNYEAQQDKSGLPNDRFSAERPEGSISTLTIQRTEQRDSAMYRCASSYDREQPQHFGDGTRLSIL.

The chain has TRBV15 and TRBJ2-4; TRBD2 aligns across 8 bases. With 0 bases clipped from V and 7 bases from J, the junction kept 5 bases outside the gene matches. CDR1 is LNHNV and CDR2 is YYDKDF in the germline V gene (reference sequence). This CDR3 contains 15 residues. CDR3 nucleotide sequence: TGTGCCACCAGCAGAGATCCTCGCGGGGGGAACATTCAGTACTTC. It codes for CATSRDPRGGNIQYF.